This T cell receptor (beta chain) was found in a study of blood T cell repertoires in COVID-19. For the study at large: Sites across the United States, Italy and Spain contributed samples from acute and convalescent COVID-19. The cDNA or gDNA used as material had been derived from T cells, B-cell-depleted T cells, or PBMCs.

Germline lookup yields CDR1 MGHRA and CDR2 YSYEKL. The CDR3 loop spans 16 amino acids. V lost 4 bases, J lost 10 bases, and 11 bases stayed unmatched. As processed by the authors: Using reference gene primer amplification, nucleated cell counts were estimated. The table came from immunoSEQ multiplex PCR; TCRdb's copy has only in-frame clones and leaves some out. D and trimming were read from the DNA, whereas the V and J calls and clone size are those reported in that table. The sample carries 45,000 to 50,000 clones, approximately 86% recorded once. The clonotype was recovered from a man aged 80 or over in a cohort sampled during active COVID-19. The sample consisted of peripheral blood. This chain uses TRBV4-1 with TRBJ2-1; 12 nucleotides match TRBD2. CDR3 residues: CASSPKASGGAGEQFF. DNA for the CDR3: TGCGCCAGCAGCCCCAAGGCTAGCGGGGGGGCTGGGGAGCAGTTCTTC.